A single sample is the source of the 26 T cell receptor beta chains below, sequenced in a study of blood T cell repertoires in COVID-19. Only in-frame clones appear in the TCRdb table, and some are missing; sequencing was by immunoSEQ multiplex PCR. The top ten hold less than 8% of the sample, which has about 210,000 clones, approximately 84% seen once. The sample was peripheral blood. All receptors derive from a woman aged 50 to 60 with active or convalescent COVID-19.

The V and J genes are TRBV20-1 and TRBJ2-1; 7 nucleotides agree with TRBD2. The CDR3 totals 13 residues. CDR1 and CDR2 (germline): DFQATT, SNEGSKA (reference sequence). Losses at the gene ends were 3 bases for V and 9 bases for J; bases not matched to a gene: 8. CDR3 DNA: TGCAGTGCTAGTGACCGACTAGCTATTGAGCAGTTCTTC. Protein sequence: CSASDRLAIEQFF.

The chain uses TRBV11-2 and TRBJ1-1; no firm D call. The CDR3 contains 13 residues. V lost 3 bases and J 4 bases, leaving 9 bases between the germline ends. Looked up from germline, CDR1 is SGHAT and CDR2 is FQNNGV. The DNA of the CDR3 is TGTGCCAGCAGCTTGGTGGGCCCCACTGAAGCTTTCTTT. This codes for CASSLVGPTEAFF.

This chain joins TRBV5-6 and TRBJ1-2; D gene ambiguous. V shed 3 bases and J shed 4 bases, with 10 bases lying between them. Germline lookup yields CDR1 SGHDT and CDR2 YYEEEE. This CDR3 spans 13 amino acids. CDR3 amino acids: CASSSGVSYGYTF. The CDR3 nucleotides read TGTGCCAGCAGCTCGGGAGTGTCCTATGGCTACACCTTC.

The chain employs TRBV28 and TRBJ1-5, with TRBD1 as a possible D gene (5 bases). The CDR3 runs to 13 residues. The germline V gene has CDR1 MDHEN and CDR2 SYDVKM. Deletions cut 8 bases from V and 9 bases from J, with 17 bases between. CDR3 sequence reads: CASRRGGARPQHF. CDR3 bases: TGTGCCAGCCGCCGGGGCGGGGCCCGGCCCCAGCATTTT.

The J gene is TRBJ2-5, the V gene TRBV2, with 12 bases fitting TRBD2. Looked up from germline, CDR1 is SNHLY and CDR2 is FYNNEI. The CDR3 has 14 amino acids. Trimming removed 6 bases from V and 6 bases from J; junction bases left unmatched: 5. CDR3 nucleotide sequence: TGTGCCAGCAGGGAGACTAGCGGGAGACAGACCCAGTACTTC. Translation: CASRETSGRQTQYF.

The rearrangement joins TRBV6-5 to TRBJ1-2, with 7 bases aligning to TRBD1. J gave up 3 bases and V 6 bases, and 7 bases lay outside the gene matches. This CDR3 is built from 14 residues. From germline, CDR1 is MNHEY and CDR2 SVGAGI. The CDR3 loop reads CASRLGGGHYGYTF. The CDR3 nucleotides read TGTGCCAGCAGGTTAGGGGGCGGACACTATGGCTACACCTTC.

In its sample, this clone was seen once. V is TRBV30 and J is TRBJ1-2; 7 bases agree with TRBD1. The CDR3 is 11 residues long. Germline V gene lookup returns CDR1 GTSNPN and CDR2 SVGIG (reference sequence). The CDR3 region is CAKTGNYGYTF. The CDR3, as DNA: TGTGCGAAGACAGGGAACTATGGCTACACCTTC. Together with reference TRBV30 and TRBJ1-2, the CDR3 gives the full variable domain: SQTIHQWPATLVQPVGSPLSLECTVEGTSNPNLYWYRQAAGRGLQLLFYSVGIGQISSEVPQNLSASRPQDRQFILSSKKLLLSDSGFYLCAKTGNYGYTFGSGTRLTVV.

The V and J genes are TRBV30 and TRBJ1-1; D is undetermined. From germline, CDR1 is GTSNPN and CDR2 SVGIG (reference sequence). This CDR3 region has 11 residues. With 4 bases removed from V and 5 bases from J, the gap between germline ends came to 8 bases. CDR3 region: CAWTLETEAFF. For the CDR3, the DNA is TGTGCCTGGACTTTAGAAACTGAAGCTTTCTTT. Variable domain in full (rest from reference TRBV30 and TRBJ1-1): SQTIHQWPATLVQPVGSPLSLECTVEGTSNPNLYWYRQAAGRGLQLLFYSVGIGQISSEVPQNLSASRPQDRQFILSSKKLLLSDSGFYLCAWTLETEAFFGQGTRLTVV.

This sequence joins TRBV5-1 and TRBJ2-7; D is perhaps TRBD2 (5 bases). The germline gives CDR1 SGHRS, CDR2 YFSETQ. The CDR3 consists of 18 residues. Deletions cut 4 bases from V and 1 base from J, with 24 bases between. CDR3 loop: CASSQADAEGGWSYEQYF. The CDR3 DNA reads TGCGCCAGCAGCCAGGCTGACGCGGAAGGAGGATGGTCCTACGAGCAGTACTTC.

This clone occurred a few times. CDR3 coding DNA: TGTGCCAGCATTTCGAGACAGACCGTCGATGGAAAACTGTTTTTT. Translation: CASISRQTVDGKLFF. The chain uses TRBV6-5 and TRBJ1-4; D may be TRBD1 (5 bases). Trimming took 7 bases from V and 10 from J, leaving 22 bases between them. Germline V CDR1 and CDR2: MNHEY, SVGAGI. The CDR3 has 15 amino acids.

The CDR3 is CASSQDSWGADTQYF. As DNA, the CDR3 is TGCGCCAGCAGCCAAGATTCCTGGGGCGCAGATACGCAGTATTTT. This rearrangement joins TRBV4-1 to TRBJ2-3; tentatively, D is TRBD1 (5 bases). The CDR3 runs to 15 residues. Per germline, CDR1 MGHRA and CDR2 YSYEKL. V lost 0 bases and J lost 4, with 11 bases in between.

J is TRBJ1-1 and V is TRBV5-1; no clear D. The V gene's germline CDR1 is SGHRS and CDR2 YFSETQ. The CDR3 sequence is 12 residues long. V was trimmed by 7 bases and J by 0 bases, leaving 7 bases between them. CDR3 amino acids: CASRSLNTEAFF. The DNA of the CDR3 is TGCGCCAGCCGGTCGTTGAACACTGAAGCTTTCTTT.

The CDR3: CSVGGGYGYTF. For the CDR3, the DNA is TGCAGCGTTGGGGGGGGCTATGGCTACACCTTC. The chain uses TRBV29-1 and TRBJ1-2, with D possibly TRBD1 on 5 matching bases. The germline CDR1 and CDR2 sequences are SQVTM and ANQGSEA. The ends were cut back, 4 bases at V and 4 bases at J, with 7 bases in the middle. CDR3 length: 11 residues.

This clone was detected once. This chain links TRBV7-2 with TRBJ1-3, with unresolved D. CDR1 and CDR2 from the germline V gene are SGHTA and FQGNSA. There are 13 residues in the CDR3. Trimming took 5 bases from V and 2 from J, leaving 7 bases between them. The chain's CDR3 is CASSLTTGNTIYF. CDR3 nucleotides: TGTGCCAGCAGCCTGACAACTGGAAACACCATATATTTT.

As to this clone: Other DNA sequences in this sample translate to the same CDR3. V and J are TRBV2 and TRBJ1-2; TRBD1 matches 7 bases. Germline V gene lookup returns CDR1 SNHLY and CDR2 FYNNEI. The V segment lost 8 bases and the J segment 1 base; nucleotides outside the gene matches: 4. This CDR3 is built from 13 residues. The CDR3 is CASGRQGNYGYTF. The CDR3 DNA is TGTGCCAGCGGCCGACAGGGTAACTATGGCTACACCTTC.

The J gene is TRBJ2-7, the V gene TRBV18; D gene uncertain. The CDR3 sequence is 13 residues long. The V and J ends lost 5 bases and 0 bases respectively, with 8 bases between them. Germline CDR1 reads KGHSH; CDR2 reads LQKENI. The chain's CDR3 is CASSITGSYEQYF. In DNA, the CDR3 is TGTGCCAGCTCAATCACCGGCTCCTACGAGCAGTACTTC. The variable domain in full, with the rest retrieved from reference TRBV18 and TRBJ2-7, is NAGVMQNPRHLVRRRGQEARLRCSPMKGHSHVYWYRQLPEEGLKFMVYLQKENIIDESGMPKERFSAEFPKEGPSILRIQQVVRGDSAAYFCASSITGSYEQYFGPGTRLTVT.

The chain combines TRBV3-1 (or the pseudogene TRBV3-2) with TRBJ2-3, with TRBD1 identical over 10 bases. The ends lost 4 bases at V and 8 bases at J; junction bases unmatched: 9. Germline V lookup: CDR1 LGHDT, CDR2 YNNKEL (reference sequence). This CDR3 has 15 amino acids. The CDR3 loop is CASSPRTGGSGTQYF. The CDR3 DNA sequence: TGTGCCAGCAGCCCACGGACAGGGGGTAGTGGTACGCAGTATTTT.

The J gene is TRBJ1-1, the V gene TRBV5-6, with a tentative D call TRBD1 (5 bases). The CDR3 spans 15 residues. In germline, CDR1 is SGHDT, CDR2 YYEEEE. V lost 4 bases and J lost 1, with 14 bases in between. CDR3 sequence reads: CASSTLGHSNTEAFF. The DNA for the CDR3 is TGTGCCAGCAGCACTCTAGGACATTCGAACACTGAAGCTTTCTTT.

The chain uses TRBV18 and TRBJ1-1; 9 bases line up with TRBD1. The germline CDR1 and CDR2 sequences are KGHSH and LQKENI. Trimming took 2 bases from V and 5 from J; bases not matched to a gene: 9. The length of the CDR3 is 16 residues. CDR3 amino acids: CASSPSQDRGGTEAFF. CDR3 sequence (DNA): TGTGCCAGCTCACCATCTCAGGACAGGGGAGGGACTGAAGCTTTCTTT.

The chain is built from TRBV21-1 and TRBJ1-1. TRBV21-1 constitutes a pseudogene. The CDR3 is made up of 12 amino acids. CDR3 sequence (DNA): TGTGCCAGCAGCAGGGTTGGGGAGGCAGCTTTCTTT. It translates to CASSRVGEAAFF.

CDR3 protein: CASSSRGGYTF. The CDR3 DNA follows: TGTGCCAGCAGCTCCAGGGGAGGCTACACCTTC. This chain connects TRBV5-6 to TRBJ1-2, with D possibly TRBD1 on 6 matching bases. The ends were cut back, 3 bases at V and 8 bases at J, with 8 bases in the middle. CDR1 SGHDT and CDR2 YYEEEE come from the germline V gene. This CDR3 is 11 amino acids long.

The chain combines TRBV4-2 with TRBJ1-2; TRBD1 matches at 8 bases. The CDR3 length is 14 residues. In germline, CDR1 is LGHNA, CDR2 YNFKEQ. The J segment lost 8 bases and the V segment lost 6 bases, leaving 11 bases of the junction unmatched. The CDR3 loop reads CASRRQGAPGGYTF. As DNA, the CDR3 is TGTGCCAGCAGGAGGCAGGGGGCCCCCGGGGGCTACACCTTC.

V usage is TRBV19 and J usage is TRBJ2-1; 10 nucleotides align to TRBD2. This CDR3 contains 15 residues. Germline lookup yields CDR1 LNHDA and CDR2 SQIVND (reference sequence). Germline trimming cut 6 bases from V and 7 bases from J; bases unmatched to any gene: 9. DNA for the CDR3: TGTGCCAGTAGACCTAGCGGGAGTTCAGCGAATGAGCAGTTCTTC. It is translated as CASRPSGSSANEQFF.

The chain joins TRBV6-6 to TRBJ1-1; a possible D gene is TRBD1 (5 bases). The V gene's germline CDR1 is MNHNY and CDR2 SVGAGI (reference sequence). V lost 2 bases, J lost 6 bases, and 13 bases lay in between. The length of the CDR3 is 14 residues. The CDR3 sequence is CASSYGQGGAEAFF. The CDR3 coding sequence is TGTGCCAGCAGTTACGGCCAGGGAGGCGCTGAAGCTTTCTTT.

The chain combines TRBV6-1 with TRBJ2-5; unclear D gene. Germline V gene sequence: CDR1 MNHNS, CDR2 SASEGT. The CDR3 contains 16 residues. Between the trimmed V and J ends, which lost 1 base and 2 bases, there was a span of 14 bases. The CDR3 sequence: CASSEDRWVPQETQYF. The CDR3 DNA sequence: TGTGCCAGCAGTGAAGACAGATGGGTACCACAAGAGACCCAGTACTTC.

The chain links TRBV19 to TRBJ1-5; the D is unclear. CDR3 length: 15 amino acids. The V gene's germline CDR1 is LNHDA and CDR2 SQIVND (reference sequence). The V gene lost 5 bases and the J gene lost 3 bases, with 14 bases spanning the gap. The CDR3 DNA is TGTGCCAGTAGTGAGGTCGCGAAGGCCAATCAGCCCCAGCATTTT. Amino acids: CASSEVAKANQPQHF.